The entry below gives a single TCR beta chain sequence along with its context. What it binds is unknown. Primers included in the PCR were 60 Vbeta and 13 Jbeta primers. Clones were read by immunoSEQ multiplex PCR, and TCRdb kept only the in-frame ones, dropping some. The sample gives 60,000 to 70,000 clones, approximately 82% of which show up once; around 21% is in the top ten. CDR3 length equals 13 residues. CDR1 and CDR2 (germline): SGHTS, YDEGEE. The V and J ends lost 4 bases and 10 bases respectively, with 17 bases between them. This sample is part of a study of cytomegalovirus exposure and HLA in healthy donors. Study-level findings and limits: TRBV6-2, TRBV6-3 and some other V segments were excluded as indistinguishable. Researchers reported that a few CMV-associated chains were confirmed in vitro as CMV antigen-specific. TCR beta V- and J-gene trimming was later associated with a missense DCLRE1C variant. Most TCR sequences were uncommon, yet certain public TCRs appeared in many donors.

The rearrangement joins TRBV5-8 to TRBJ1-2; D unclear. Input material: PBMCs. The sequence came from a woman aged 40 to 50 in good health and CMV-seropositive. CDR3 in amino acids: CASSGSGLRDYTF. The CDR3 DNA sequence: TGTGCCAGCAGCGGGAGCGGGCTGCGAGACTACACCTTC.